Following are 10 T cell receptor beta chains from one sample sequenced in a study of blood T cell repertoires in COVID-19. Only in-frame clones appear in the TCRdb table, and some are missing; sequencing was by immunoSEQ multiplex PCR. The sample shows 50,000 to 70,000 clones, approximately 86% of them seen only once. The sequenced material came from peripheral blood. The receptors were gathered from a man aged 50-60 years with active COVID-19.

The chain is built from TRBV2 and TRBJ2-7; TRBD1 matches 7 bases. The CDR3 runs to 14 residues. With V trimmed by 8 bases and J by 1 base, 8 bases remained unmatched. Germline V CDR1 and CDR2: SNHLY, FYNNEI. The CDR3 DNA is TGTGCCAGCCGAGGGACAGAGACTTCCTACGAGCAGTACTTC. It encodes CASRGTETSYEQYF.

The chain joins TRBV19 to TRBJ1-2; TRBD1 aligns across 9 bases. Germline CDR1 and CDR2: LNHDA and SQIVND (reference sequence). The CDR3 extends over 14 amino acids. After removal of 7 bases from V and 8 bases from J, the junction contained 11 bases not matched to a gene. CDR3 DNA sequence: TGTGCCAGTACCGCGGACAGGGGCTCGCAGGGCTACACCTTC. Residues: CASTADRGSQGYTF.

This clone was seen just once. The V call is TRBV21-1, the J call TRBJ1-5; the tabulated D call, TRBD1, remains unverified against the DNA. TRBV21-1 is labeled a pseudogene. The CDR3 runs 17 residues. The CDR3 nucleotides read TGTGCCAGCAGCCGAAGTGGGGACAGGGTCGGGAATCAGCCCCAGCATTTT. Protein product: CASSRSGDRVGNQPQHF.

The chain employs TRBV7-9 and TRBJ1-6, with 9 nucleotides matching TRBD1. CDR1 SEHNR and CDR2 FQNEAQ come from the germline V gene (reference sequence). The CDR3 sequence is 17 residues long. The junction had 15 bases not matched to a gene; V was cut back by 5 bases and J by 10 bases. DNA for the CDR3: TGTGCCAGCAGCATCGCCGGGACAGGGAATTTTGGGTCACCCCTCCACTTT. It codes for CASSIAGTGNFGSPLHF.

The chain carries TRBV28 and TRBJ1-4, with a tentative D call TRBD1 (6 bases). Deletions cut 3 bases from V and 2 bases from J, with 13 bases between. Germline V CDR1 and CDR2: MDHEN, SYDVKM. This CDR3 spans 16 amino acids. CDR3 protein: CASSFGGGGTNEKLFF. CDR3 coding DNA: TGTGCCAGCAGTTTTGGGGGTGGGGGCACTAATGAAAAACTGTTTTTT.

The table lists this clone with a count of one. The rearrangement links TRBV6-2 or TRBV6-3 to TRBJ2-2; 8 bases map to TRBD2. The trim removed 6 bases at V and 4 bases at J, leaving 4 bases unmatched. The CDR3 is 14 residues long. The germline CDR1 and CDR2 sequences are MNHEY and SVGEGT. The CDR3 protein is CASSPGTSTGELFF. CDR3 sequence (DNA): TGTGCCAGCAGCCCCGGGACTAGCACCGGGGAGCTGTTTTTT.

V usage is TRBV19 and J usage is TRBJ1-4; 8 bases are a match to TRBD1. Germline values: CDR1 LNHDA, CDR2 SQIVND (reference sequence). V lost 3 bases and J lost 8; bases outside the gene matches: 8. CDR3 length: 15 residues. CDR3 DNA sequence: TGTGCCAGTAGTATCGGGGACAGGAGACCAGAAAAACTGTTTTTT. It yields the protein CASSIGDRRPEKLFF.

The chain is built from TRBV12-5 and TRBJ2-2; 10 bases line up with TRBD2. The germline V gene has CDR1 LGHNT and CDR2 FRNRAP. The CDR3 spans 17 residues. Trimming cost V 0 bases and J 1 base; bases outside gene matches: 2. The CDR3 DNA is TGTGCTAGTGGTTTGGTAAGGACTAGCGGGAACACCGGGGAGCTGTTTTTT. Translated, it gives CASGLVRTSGNTGELFF.

The V gene is TRBV5-1, the J gene TRBJ1-2; D gene unclear. V was shortened by 0 bases and J by 0 bases, with 6 bases between the two germline ends. CDR3 length equals 14 residues. CDR1 and CDR2 (germline): SGHRS, YFSETQ. CDR3 DNA sequence: TGCGCCAGCAGCTTGGTAGTAGCTAACTATGGCTACACCTTC. This sequence encodes CASSLVVANYGYTF.

V and J are TRBV2 and TRBJ1-2; 8 bases line up with TRBD1. The germline CDR1 and CDR2 sequences are SNHLY and FYNNEI. The CDR3 totals 14 residues. Unmatched junction bases numbered 11, after V lost 8 bases and J lost 6 bases. The CDR3 nucleotides read TGTGCCAGCGCGAGCAGGGGGCTTATAGATGGCTACACCTTC. Translation: CASASRGLIDGYTF.